This TCR beta chain was found in a study of CD8+ T cells in alopecia areata. Study-level information: A 6-month off-drug phase came after tofacitinib, which had lasted 6 to 18 months. The study, taken as a whole, reports: Lesional scalp exceeded normal scalp in clonality, especially in alopecia totalis/universalis.

With respect to this clone: Its cognate antigen is unknown.

CD4+ and CD8+ T cells were sorted from PBMCs stained for CD3, CD4 and CD8. Trimming cost V 6 bases and J 2 bases, with 12 bases left between them. The CDR3 contains 14 residues. Per the germline V gene, CDR1 is MNHEY and CDR2 is SMNVEV (reference sequence). It was cDNA, reverse transcribed from extracted RNA, that served as the sequencing template. Measured with immunoSEQ multiplex PCR; TCRdb has only the in-frame clones, and not every one. Of under 300,000 clones listed, about two thirds are singletons. The sequence derives from a human donor with alopecia areata. The chain combines TRBV27 with TRBJ2-3, with D perhaps matching TRBD1 (5 bases). This specimen consisted of CD4+ T cells sorted from blood, obtained at week 0. The CDR3 DNA sequence: TGTGCCAGCAGGGGGCGCCACAACACAGATACGCAGTATTTT. Translation gives CASRGRHNTDTQYF.